These 16 T cell receptor beta chains came from one sample sequenced in a study of human T cells and chemical hapten exposure. The starting material, unfractionated whole blood, was used for total RNA extraction. TCRdb re-called the 5' RACE reads with MiXCR, one entry per CDR3 protein. The table has about 80,000 distinct CDR3 sequences, under 10% seen once; the top ten hold approximately 2.1%. The receptors were gathered from a male donor in good health.

This clonotype was counted at least ten times. The chain employs TRBV11-2 and TRBJ2-5; 7 nucleotides agree with TRBD1. With 1 base clipped from V and 2 bases from J, the junction kept 1 base outside the gene matches. The CDR3 has 14 residues. Germline V gene sequence: CDR1 SGHAT, CDR2 FQNNGV. CDR3: CASSLVGQQETQYF. CDR3 DNA sequence: TGTGCCAGCAGCTTAGTGGGACAGCAAGAGACCCAGTACTTC.

This clonotype was seen many times. This chain joins TRBV6-1 and TRBJ1-5, with D tentatively TRBD1 (5 bases). V shed 8 bases and J shed 3 bases, with 8 bases lying between them. This CDR3 spans 12 amino acids. Germline loops: CDR1 MNHNS, CDR2 SASEGT. Written as DNA, the CDR3 is TGTGCCAGCGCAGGGCCCAATCAGCCCCAGCATTTT. Amino acids: CASAGPNQPQHF.

This clonotype was counted many times. The chain carries TRBV6-6 and TRBJ2-7; 10 bases fit TRBD1. The CDR3 runs to 15 residues. Germline lookup yields CDR1 MNHNY and CDR2 SVGAGI (reference sequence). J gave up 6 bases and V 1 base, and 6 bases lay outside the gene matches. The CDR3 DNA follows: TGTGCCAGCAGTTACTTTGACAGGGGGCCTTTCGAGCAGTACTTC. It specifies CASSYFDRGPFEQYF.

This clonotype was observed a few times. The V gene is TRBV28, the J gene TRBJ1-5, with D maybe TRBD1 (5 bases). The CDR3 spans 14 residues. Germline CDR1 reads MDHEN; CDR2 reads SYDVKM. V lost 5 bases to trimming and J lost 5 bases, with 13 bases between them. CDR3 loop: CASSRQLGDQPQHF. The CDR3 bases are TGTGCCAGCAGTAGACAGCTGGGCGATCAGCCCCAGCATTTT.

This clonotype showed up just a few times. CDR3 nucleotide sequence: TGTGCCAGCAGCTTCCCGACAGGGAGGGAGACTGAAGCTTTCTTT. Translating gives CASSFPTGRETEAFF. This chain connects TRBV11-2 to TRBJ1-1; 7 nucleotides agree with TRBD1. Trimming took 3 bases from V and 5 from J; bases not matched to a gene: 9. There are 15 residues in the CDR3. CDR1 and CDR2 (germline): SGHAT, FQNNGV.

This chain links TRBV29-1 with TRBJ1-5, with 9 bases matching TRBD1. The length of the CDR3 is 13 residues. V gave up 5 bases and J gave up 6 bases; unmatched junction bases: 5. Germline CDR1 reads SQVTM; CDR2 reads ANQGSEA. DNA for the CDR3: TGCAGCGTTTGGGACAGGGAAGGTCAGCCCCAGCATTTT. Encoded protein: CSVWDREGQPQHF.

This clonotype was recorded at least ten times. J is TRBJ2-1 and V is TRBV20-1, with 8 bases lining up with TRBD2. Germline CDR1 and CDR2: DFQATT and SNEGSKA (reference sequence). There are 13 residues in the CDR3. J lost 10 bases, V lost 5 bases, and 10 bases had no gene match. In DNA form, the CDR3 reads TGCAGTGCTCTCCGAGCGGGAGTGGGAGAGCAGTTCTTC. Protein product: CSALRAGVGEQFF.

The chain carries TRBV20-1 and TRBJ1-6; TRBD1 might be the D (6 bases). V was shortened by 3 bases and J by 8 bases, with 11 bases between the two germline ends. Germline values: CDR1 DFQATT, CDR2 SNEGSKA (reference sequence). The CDR3 is 13 amino acids. CDR3 sequence (DNA): TGCAGTGCTAGTCGGGACAAAGATTCACCCCTCCACTTT. Translated, it gives CSASRDKDSPLHF.

This rearrangement joins TRBV29-1 to TRBJ1-2; 7 bases align to TRBD1. CDR1 and CDR2 from the germline V gene are SQVTM and ANQGSEA. The ends lost 3 bases at V and 4 bases at J; junction bases unmatched: 11. There are 15 residues in the CDR3. This CDR3 reads CSVERDRPLGYGYTF. In DNA, the CDR3 is TGCAGCGTTGAGAGGGACAGACCTCTTGGCTATGGCTACACCTTC.

This clonotype was seen ten or more times. The chain is built from TRBV5-6 and TRBJ2-3; 11 bases fit TRBD1. Trimming at V came to 0 bases and at J to 4 bases, leaving 1 base not matched to a gene. The germline gives CDR1 SGHDT, CDR2 YYEEEE. This CDR3 region has 15 residues. The CDR3 DNA follows: TGTGCCAGCAGCTTGGGGACAGGGGGCGCAGATACGCAGTATTTT. It encodes CASSLGTGGADTQYF. The full variable domain, completed using reference TRBV5-6 and TRBJ2-3, is DAGVTQSPTHLIKTRGQQVTLRCSPKSGHDTVSWYQQALGQGPQFIFQYYEEEERQRGNFPDRFSGHQFPNYSSELNVNALLLGDSALYLCASSLGTGGADTQYFGPGTRLTVL.

CDR3: CASSATGMNTEAFF. Here the CDR3 DNA reads TGTGCCAGCAGTGCTACAGGGATGAACACTGAAGCTTTCTTT. V and J are TRBV6-5 and TRBJ1-1, with D perhaps matching TRBD1 (6 bases). V lost 5 bases, J lost 0 bases, and 10 bases lay in between. The CDR3 is 14 residues long. From germline, CDR1 is MNHEY and CDR2 SVGAGI.

The chain employs TRBV6-6 and TRBJ2-7; D is unclear. V was clipped by 2 bases and J by 2 bases, with 4 bases between them. Germline assignment: CDR1 MNHNY and CDR2 SVGAGI (reference sequence). CDR3 length: 12 amino acids. The DNA of the CDR3 is TGTGCCAGCAGTTACGGGACCTACGAGCAGTACTTC. Its protein is CASSYGTYEQYF.

The chain uses TRBV2 and TRBJ1-5; 8 nucleotides match TRBD1. The CDR3 loop spans 15 amino acids. V gave up 4 bases and J gave up 4 bases; unmatched junction bases: 6. Germline lookup yields CDR1 SNHLY and CDR2 FYNNEI. CDR3 loop: CASSAGGEVNQPQHF. DNA for the CDR3: TGTGCCAGCAGTGCAGGGGGCGAGGTAAATCAGCCCCAGCATTTT.

The genes are TRBV3-1 and TRBJ2-3; possibly TRBD1 or TRBD2 for D (5 bases each). V lost 0 bases to trimming and J lost 5 bases, with 6 bases between them. CDR1 LGHDT and CDR2 YNNKEL come from the germline V gene (reference sequence). The CDR3 has 13 amino acids. CDR3 nucleotides: TGTGCCAGCAGCCAAGATGGGGGAGATACGCAGTATTTT. Encoded protein: CASSQDGGDTQYF.

This clonotype was picked up a small number of times. The chain joins TRBV12-3 or TRBV12-4 to TRBJ2-3; 10 positions agree with TRBD2. The CDR3 has 17 residues. V dropped 5 bases and J dropped 5; count of bases not matched to a gene: 13. The CDR3 region is CASSQHTPTSGIDTQYF. CDR3 in DNA: TGTGCCAGCAGTCAACACACTCCCACTAGCGGGATAGATACGCAGTATTTT.

This clonotype was counted between two and nine times. This chain's CDR3 is CASSVGNQPQHF. CDR3 in DNA: TGTGCCAGCAGTGTCGGGAATCAGCCCCAGCATTTT. J is TRBJ1-5 and V is TRBV2; D not certain. V was trimmed by 4 bases and J by 4 bases, leaving 5 bases between them. Germline V CDR1 and CDR2: SNHLY, FYNNEI. The CDR3 is 12 residues long. Variable domain in full (rest from reference TRBV2 and TRBJ1-5): EPEVTQTPSHQVTQMGQEVILRCVPISNHLYFYWYRQILGQKVEFLVSFYNNEISEKSEIFDDQFSVERPDGSNFTLKIRSTKLEDSAMYFCASSVGNQPQHFGDGTRLSIL.